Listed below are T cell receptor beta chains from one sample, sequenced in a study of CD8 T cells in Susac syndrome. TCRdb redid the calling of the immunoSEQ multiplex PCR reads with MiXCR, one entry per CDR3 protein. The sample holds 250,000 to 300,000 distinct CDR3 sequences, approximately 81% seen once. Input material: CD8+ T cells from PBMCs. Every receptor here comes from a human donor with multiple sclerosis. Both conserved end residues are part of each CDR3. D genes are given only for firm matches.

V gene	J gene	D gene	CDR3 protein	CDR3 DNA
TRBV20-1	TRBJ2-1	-	CRGGPVRGHYNEQFF	TGCAGGGGAGGTCCCGTCCGGGGGCACTACAATGAGCAGTTCTTC
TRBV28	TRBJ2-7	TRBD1	CASTSGQNYEQYF	TGTGCCAGCACCTCGGGACAGAACTACGAGCAGTACTTC
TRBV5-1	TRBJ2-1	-	CASSSTSGALFYNEQFF	TGCGCCAGCAGCTCCACCTCAGGGGCCCTATTCTACAATGAGCAGTTCTTC
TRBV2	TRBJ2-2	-	CASSPSVNTGELFF	TGTGCCAGCAGCCCTAGCGTGAACACCGGGGAGCTGTTTTTT
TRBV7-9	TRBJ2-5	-	CASSHQRETQYF	TGTGCCAGCAGCCATCAAAGGGAGACCCAGTACTTC
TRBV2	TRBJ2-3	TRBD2	CASPLRQRERDTQYF	TGTGCCAGCCCCCTAAGGCAGCGGGAGAGAGATACGCAGTATTTT
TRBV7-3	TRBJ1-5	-	CASSPYPPRAHSNQPQHF	TGTGCCAGCAGCCCCTACCCCCCAAGAGCTCATAGCAATCAGCCCCAGCATTTT
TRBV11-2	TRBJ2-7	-	CASSLVQPYEQYF	TGTGCCAGCAGCTTAGTCCAGCCGTACGAGCAGTACTTC
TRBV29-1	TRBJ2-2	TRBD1	CSVVGTGTPGLGSGELFF	TGCAGCGTTGTCGGGACAGGGACGCCTGGGCTTGGGTCCGGGGAGCTGTTTTTT
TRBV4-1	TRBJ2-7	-	CASSQEALAGYEQYF	TGCGCCAGCAGCCAAGAGGCGCTCGCCGGCTACGAGCAGTACTTC